Following are 24 T cell receptor beta chains from one sample sequenced in a study of cytomegalovirus exposure and HLA in healthy donors. The study ran its PCR with 60 Vbeta and 13 Jbeta primers. Method: immunoSEQ multiplex PCR; TCRdb's copy keeps in-frame clones and lacks some. The table shows 180,000 or so clones, with 82% occurring only once. Sequencing was performed on PBMCs. The receptors here all came from a boy between 2 and 15 years old in good health and CMV-seronegative.

The V and J genes are TRBV10-3 and TRBJ1-5, with a possible D match to TRBD1 (6 bases). This CDR3 region has 13 residues. From germline, CDR1 is ENHRY and CDR2 SYGVKD. V dropped 8 bases and J dropped 1 base, with 9 bases sitting between them. CDR3 amino acids: CAIGRGSNQPQHF. CDR3 nucleotide sequence: TGTGCCATCGGGAGGGGGAGCAATCAGCCCCAGCATTTT.

This chain links TRBV7-2 with TRBJ1-3, with 7 bases aligning to TRBD1. V was clipped by 3 bases and J by 1 base; unmatched bases: 3. Germline V gene sequence: CDR1 SGHTA, CDR2 FQGNSA. This CDR3 spans 15 amino acids. The CDR3 is CASSFTGVSGNTIYF. In DNA, the CDR3 is TGTGCCAGCAGCTTTACAGGGGTATCTGGAAACACCATATATTTT.

The rearrangement links TRBV12-5 to TRBJ1-5; 10 bases are shared with TRBD1. The V gene's germline CDR1 is LGHNT and CDR2 FRNRAP. V was pared by 3 bases and J by 3 bases, with 2 bases of the junction left unmatched. The CDR3 is 15 residues long. Here the CDR3 DNA reads TGTGCTAGTGGTTTAGGGACAGGGGTCAATCAGCCCCAGCATTTT. It specifies CASGLGTGVNQPQHF.

This rearrangement joins TRBV7-2 to TRBJ2-2; 7 bases are shared with TRBD2. The CDR3 is made up of 14 amino acids. Germline CDR1 SGHTA, CDR2 FQGNSA. Trimming removed 7 bases from V and 2 bases from J; junction bases left unmatched: 4. CDR3 residues: CASIPGGNTGELFF. CDR3 DNA sequence: TGTGCCAGCATCCCGGGGGGAAACACCGGGGAGCTGTTTTTT.

The V and J genes are TRBV7-6 and TRBJ2-7; 8 bases are shared with TRBD1. Trimming took 3 bases from V and 2 from J; bases not matched to a gene: 6. Germline CDR1 reads SGHVS; CDR2 reads FNYEAQ. This CDR3 contains 15 residues. The CDR3 bases are TGTGCCAGCAGCTTCGGACAGGGAAGCGCCTACGAGCAGTACTTC. Protein product: CASSFGQGSAYEQYF.

J is TRBJ2-3 and V is TRBV13; D is perhaps TRBD2 (5 bases). Germline CDR1 is PRHDT and CDR2 is FYEKMQ (reference sequence). Deletions cut 3 bases from V and 2 bases from J, with 9 bases between. The CDR3 totals 14 residues. This CDR3 reads CASSFGLSTDTQYF. CDR3 nucleotides: TGTGCCAGCAGCTTCGGACTGTCCACAGATACGCAGTATTTT.

The V gene is TRBV10-3, the J gene TRBJ2-3; TRBD2 aligns across 7 bases. CDR1 and CDR2 (germline): ENHRY, SYGVKD. This CDR3 has 14 amino acids. Germline trimming cut 5 bases from V and 4 bases from J; bases unmatched to any gene: 6. CDR3 protein: CAISPGLEADTQYF. The CDR3 bases are TGTGCCATCAGTCCCGGACTAGAGGCAGATACGCAGTATTTT.

The chain carries TRBV6-1 and TRBJ2-3; 8 bases line up with TRBD2. The V gene's germline CDR1 is MNHNS and CDR2 SASEGT. The CDR3 has 15 amino acids. The V segment lost 6 bases and the J segment 1 base; nucleotides outside the gene matches: 6. The CDR3 here is CASSTGLAGTDTQYF. The CDR3, as DNA: TGTGCCAGCAGCACCGGACTAGCCGGCACAGATACGCAGTATTTT.

CDR3 residues: CASSVGGRGYTF. DNA for the CDR3: TGTGCCAGCAGCGTAGGGGGGCGAGGCTACACCTTC. The chain employs TRBV9 and TRBJ1-2, with a possible D match to TRBD1 (6 bases). Trimming cost V 0 bases and J 8 bases, with 8 bases left between them. The length of the CDR3 is 12 residues. Germline CDR1 reads SGDLS; CDR2 reads YYNGEE.

J is TRBJ2-7 and V is TRBV5-1; TRBD1 aligns across 10 bases. The CDR3 is 15 amino acids. V gave up 8 bases and J gave up 3 bases; unmatched junction bases: 11. The germline V gene has CDR1 SGHRS and CDR2 YFSETQ. CDR3 in DNA: TGCGCCAGGAGAGGGCCTGGGACAGGGGACTACGAGCAGTACTTC. This codes for CARRGPGTGDYEQYF. Full variable domain (missing parts from reference TRBV5-1 and TRBJ2-7): KAGVTQTPRYLIKTRGQQVTLSCSPISGHRSVSWYQQTPGQGLQFLFEYFSETQRNKGNFPGRFSGRQFSNSRSEMNVSTLELGDSALYLCARRGPGTGDYEQYFGPGTRLTVT.

The V and J genes are TRBV28 and TRBJ1-2, with unresolved D. This CDR3 contains 15 residues. Germline assignment: CDR1 MDHEN and CDR2 SYDVKM. Trimming removed 7 bases at V and 2 bases at J, with 17 bases between. This CDR3 is CASTARPARNYGYTF. The CDR3 DNA sequence: TGTGCCAGCACTGCTCGCCCCGCTAGAAACTATGGCTACACCTTC.

CDR3 protein: CASSDSSYEQYF. CDR3 sequence (DNA): TGTGCCAGCTCAGACAGCTCCTACGAGCAGTACTTC. The chain recombines TRBV18 with TRBJ2-7; D possibly corresponds to TRBD1 (5 bases). CDR3 size: 12 residues. Germline loops: CDR1 KGHSH, CDR2 LQKENI. The germline V and J ends were trimmed by 5 bases and 0 bases, with 5 bases remaining between them. The whole variable domain, filled in from reference TRBV18 and TRBJ2-7, reads NAGVMQNPRHLVRRRGQEARLRCSPMKGHSHVYWYRQLPEEGLKFMVYLQKENIIDESGMPKERFSAEFPKEGPSILRIQQVVRGDSAAYFCASSDSSYEQYFGPGTRLTVT.

V gene TRBV7-3 combines with J gene TRBJ2-5, with D perhaps matching TRBD2 (5 bases). The CDR3 runs 14 residues. Per the germline V gene, CDR1 is SGHTA and CDR2 is FQGTGA. The ends were cut back, 0 bases at V and 4 bases at J, with 9 bases in the middle. CDR3 sequence reads: CASSLTVGGETQYF. In DNA, the CDR3 is TGTGCCAGCAGCTTAACCGTAGGAGGAGAGACCCAGTACTTC.

V gene TRBV20-1 combines with J gene TRBJ2-1; a weak D match, TRBD2 (5 bases). V shed 5 bases and J shed 5 bases, with 7 bases lying between them. The CDR3 loop spans 11 amino acids. The germline V gene encodes CDR1 DFQATT and CDR2 SNEGSKA (reference sequence). CDR3 coding DNA: TGCAGTGCTGCCGGGGACAATGAGCAGTTCTTC. It translates to CSAAGDNEQFF.

The chain recombines TRBV11-1 with TRBJ2-5; 8 positions agree with TRBD1. Losses at the gene ends were 5 bases for V and 4 bases for J; bases not matched to a gene: 9. The length of the CDR3 is 15 residues. The germline CDR1 and CDR2 sequences are SGHAT and FQDESV (reference sequence). CDR3 protein: CASSRLEQGGETQYF. The CDR3 DNA is TGTGCCAGCAGCCGACTGGAACAGGGGGGAGAGACCCAGTACTTC.

This clone was observed once. This chain uses TRBV5-4 with TRBJ1-2, with 8 bases fitting TRBD1. This CDR3 is built from 14 residues. The trim removed 2 bases at V and 4 bases at J, leaving 4 bases unmatched. The germline CDR1 and CDR2 sequences are SGHNT and YYREEE (reference sequence). The CDR3 sequence is CASSFSGQVYGYTF. The CDR3 nucleotides read TGTGCCAGCAGCTTCTCGGGACAGGTCTATGGCTACACCTTC.

This chain connects TRBV18 to TRBJ1-5; D may be TRBD1 (5 bases). With 4 bases removed from V and 5 bases from J, the gap between germline ends came to 12 bases. The V gene's germline CDR1 is KGHSH and CDR2 LQKENI. The CDR3 sequence is 14 residues long. The CDR3 reads CASSQGNRDQPQHF. Written as DNA, the CDR3 is TGTGCCAGCTCACAGGGGAACAGAGATCAGCCCCAGCATTTT. Based on the CDR3 plus reference TRBV18 and TRBJ1-5, the full variable domain is NAGVMQNPRHLVRRRGQEARLRCSPMKGHSHVYWYRQLPEEGLKFMVYLQKENIIDESGMPKERFSAEFPKEGPSILRIQQVVRGDSAAYFCASSQGNRDQPQHFGDGTRLSIL.

To note about this clone: The identical CDR3 is also encoded by other nucleotide sequences in the sample. The V call is TRBV19, the J call TRBJ1-4; TRBD1 matches at 8 bases. V lost 6 bases to trimming and J lost 8 bases; unmatched junction nucleotides: 8. Germline loops: CDR1 LNHDA, CDR2 SQIVND (reference sequence). The CDR3 is made up of 14 amino acids. The CDR3 nucleotides read TGTGCCAGTAGAGAGGACAGGGATAACGAAAAACTGTTTTTT. It yields the protein CASREDRDNEKLFF.

The V call is TRBV7-2, the J call TRBJ2-4; 10 bases agree with TRBD2. Trimming at V came to 5 bases and at J to 6 bases, leaving 10 bases not matched to a gene. Germline loops: CDR1 SGHTA, CDR2 FQGNSA. This CDR3 spans 16 amino acids. CDR3 bases: TGTGCCAGCAGCCACTCTAGCGGGGGCGGAGGAAACATTCAGTACTTC. Protein sequence: CASSHSSGGGGNIQYF.

This chain connects TRBV27 to TRBJ1-1, with a weak D call TRBD1 (5 bases). This CDR3 region has 15 residues. Germline CDR1 reads MNHEY; CDR2 reads SMNVEV (reference sequence). V was shortened by 1 base and J by 5 bases, with 14 bases between the two germline ends. CDR3 in DNA: TGTGCCAGCAGTTTATTGGGGGGGATGGGGACTGAAGCTTTCTTT. Protein sequence: CASSLLGGMGTEAFF.

V and J are TRBV20-1 and TRBJ2-1; TRBD2 matches 8 bases. Germline loops: CDR1 DFQATT, CDR2 SNEGSKA (reference sequence). Trimming cost V 5 bases and J 8 bases; bases outside gene matches: 2. The CDR3 loop spans 11 amino acids. The CDR3 protein is CSASSGHEQFF. The CDR3 DNA is TGCAGTGCTTCTAGCGGGCATGAGCAGTTCTTC.

The sample holds a few counts of this clone. The J gene is TRBJ1-4, the V gene TRBV6-5; a weak D match, TRBD1 (6 bases). Germline V gene data show CDR1 as MNHEY and CDR2 as SVGAGI. This CDR3 comprises 13 residues. V was pared by 2 bases and J by 10 bases, with 11 bases between. CDR3 sequence reads: CASSYETRGKLFF. CDR3 DNA: TGTGCCAGCAGTTACGAGACCAGGGGAAAACTGTTTTTT.

The V and J genes are TRBV18 and TRBJ2-2, with D perhaps matching TRBD1 (5 bases). CDR1 and CDR2 from the germline V gene are KGHSH and LQKENI. The CDR3 totals 17 residues. The V end was cut by 2 bases, the J end by 1 base, with 14 bases between. CDR3 in DNA: TGTGCCAGCTCACCATTCGGTGGACACCTGAACACCGGGGAGCTGTTTTTT. Its translation: CASSPFGGHLNTGELFF.

The chain links TRBV5-6 to TRBJ1-5; 9 bases line up with TRBD1. This CDR3 has 16 residues. CDR1 is SGHDT and CDR2 is YYEEEE in the germline V gene. Trimming removed 4 bases from V and 1 base from J; junction bases left unmatched: 6. Written as DNA, the CDR3 is TGTGCCAGCAGCCACCGGACAGGGGAAAGCAATCAGCCCCAGCATTTT. This codes for CASSHRTGESNQPQHF.